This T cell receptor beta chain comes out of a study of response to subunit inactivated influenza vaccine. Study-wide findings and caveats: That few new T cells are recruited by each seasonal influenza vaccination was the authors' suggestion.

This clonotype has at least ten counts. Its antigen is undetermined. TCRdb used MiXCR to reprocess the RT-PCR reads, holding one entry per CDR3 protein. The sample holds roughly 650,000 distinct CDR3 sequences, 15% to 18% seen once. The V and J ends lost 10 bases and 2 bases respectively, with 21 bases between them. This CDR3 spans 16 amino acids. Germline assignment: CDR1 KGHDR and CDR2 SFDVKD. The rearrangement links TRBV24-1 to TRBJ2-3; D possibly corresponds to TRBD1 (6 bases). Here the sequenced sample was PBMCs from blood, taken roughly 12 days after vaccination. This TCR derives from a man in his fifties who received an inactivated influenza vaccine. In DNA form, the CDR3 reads TGTGCCACAGCCGGTAGAGGACAGCTTACCACAGATACGCAGTATTTT. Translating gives CATAGRGQLTTDTQYF.